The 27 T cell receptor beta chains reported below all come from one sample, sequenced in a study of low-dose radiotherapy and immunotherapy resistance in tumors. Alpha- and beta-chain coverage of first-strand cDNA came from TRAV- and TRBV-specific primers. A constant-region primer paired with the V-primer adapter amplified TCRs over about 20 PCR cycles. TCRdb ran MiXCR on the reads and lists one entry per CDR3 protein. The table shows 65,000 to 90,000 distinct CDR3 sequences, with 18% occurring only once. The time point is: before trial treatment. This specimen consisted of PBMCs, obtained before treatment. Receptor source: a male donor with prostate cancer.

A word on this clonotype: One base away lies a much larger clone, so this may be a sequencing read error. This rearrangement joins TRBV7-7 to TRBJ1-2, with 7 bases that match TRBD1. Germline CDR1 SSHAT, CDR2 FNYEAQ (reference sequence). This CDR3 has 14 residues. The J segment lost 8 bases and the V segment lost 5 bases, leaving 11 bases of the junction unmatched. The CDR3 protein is CASSPGGGRDGYTF. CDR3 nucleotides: TGTGCCAGCAGCCCAGGGGGTGGTAGGGACGGCTACACCTTC.

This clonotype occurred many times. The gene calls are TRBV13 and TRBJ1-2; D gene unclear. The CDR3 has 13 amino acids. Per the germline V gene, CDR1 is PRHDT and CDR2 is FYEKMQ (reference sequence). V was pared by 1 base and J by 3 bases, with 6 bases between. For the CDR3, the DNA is TGTGCCAGCAGCTTAGTTGCGGACTATGGCTACACCTTC. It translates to CASSLVADYGYTF. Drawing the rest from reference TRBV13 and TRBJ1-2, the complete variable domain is AAGVIQSPRHLIKEKRETATLKCYPIPRHDTVYWYQQGPGQDPQFLISFYEKMQSDKGSIPDRFSAQQFSDYHSELNMSSLELGDSALYFCASSLVADYGYTFGSGTRLTVV.

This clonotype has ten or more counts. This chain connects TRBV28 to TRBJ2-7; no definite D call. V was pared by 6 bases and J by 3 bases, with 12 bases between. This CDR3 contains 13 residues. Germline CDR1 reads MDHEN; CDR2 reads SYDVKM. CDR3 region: CASRPTGYYEQYF. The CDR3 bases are TGTGCCAGCAGGCCGACTGGATACTACGAGCAGTACTTC.

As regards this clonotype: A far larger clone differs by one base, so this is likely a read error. The CDR3 protein is CSGKDRGDEQFF. The DNA of the CDR3 is TGCAGCGGCAAGGACAGGGGCGACGAGCAGTTCTTC. V and J are TRBV29-1 and TRBJ2-1; 9 bases match TRBD1. The germline V gene has CDR1 SQVTM and CDR2 ANQGSEA. The CDR3 is 12 amino acids. V lost 7 bases to trimming and J lost 10 bases; unmatched junction nucleotides: 8.

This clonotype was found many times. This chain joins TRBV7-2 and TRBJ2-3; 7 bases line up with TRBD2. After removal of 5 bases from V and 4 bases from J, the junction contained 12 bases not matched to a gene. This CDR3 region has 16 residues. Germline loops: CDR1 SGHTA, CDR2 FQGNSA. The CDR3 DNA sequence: TGTGCCAGCAGCCGAAGGGACTATAGAGTCCCAGATACGCAGTATTTT. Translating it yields CASSRRDYRVPDTQYF.

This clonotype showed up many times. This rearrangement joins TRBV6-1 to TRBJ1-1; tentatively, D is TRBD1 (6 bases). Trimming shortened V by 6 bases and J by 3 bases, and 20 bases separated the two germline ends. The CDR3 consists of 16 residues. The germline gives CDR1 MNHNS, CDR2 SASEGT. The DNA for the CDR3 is TGTGCCAGCAGCGACGAACAGGGTCGTAGGGACACTGAAGCTTTCTTT. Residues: CASSDEQGRRDTEAFF.

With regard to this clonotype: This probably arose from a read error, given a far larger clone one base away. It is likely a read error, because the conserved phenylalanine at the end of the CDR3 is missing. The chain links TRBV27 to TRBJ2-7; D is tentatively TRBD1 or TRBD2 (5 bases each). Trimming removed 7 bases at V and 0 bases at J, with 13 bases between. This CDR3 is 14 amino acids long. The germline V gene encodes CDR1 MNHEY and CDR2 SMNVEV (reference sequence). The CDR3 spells CASNGAGPSYEQYS. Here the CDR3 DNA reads TGTGCCAGCAACGGGGCAGGGCCCTCCTACGAGCAGTACTCC.

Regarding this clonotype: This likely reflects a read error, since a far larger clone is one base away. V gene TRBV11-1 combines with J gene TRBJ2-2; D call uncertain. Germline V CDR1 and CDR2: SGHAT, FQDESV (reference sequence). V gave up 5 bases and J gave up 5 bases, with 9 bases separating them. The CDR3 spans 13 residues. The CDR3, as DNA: TGTGCCAGCAGCCCCGCGACGACCGGGGAGCTGTTTTTT. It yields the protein CASSPATTGELFF.

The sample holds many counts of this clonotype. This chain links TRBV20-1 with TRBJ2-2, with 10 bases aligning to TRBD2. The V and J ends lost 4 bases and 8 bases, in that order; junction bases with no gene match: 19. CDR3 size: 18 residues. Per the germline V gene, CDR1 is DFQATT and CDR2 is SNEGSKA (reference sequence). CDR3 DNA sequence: TGCAGTGCTAAGTCGGCCGGCTCTAGCGGGAGCATATTGGGGGAGCTGTTTTTT. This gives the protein CSAKSAGSSGSILGELFF.

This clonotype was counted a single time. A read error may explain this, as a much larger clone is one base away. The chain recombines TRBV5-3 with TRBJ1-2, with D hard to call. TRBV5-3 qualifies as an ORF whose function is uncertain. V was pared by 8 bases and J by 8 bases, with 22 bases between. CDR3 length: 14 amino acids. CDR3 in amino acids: CASSDTPGDSGYTF. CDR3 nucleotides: TGTGCCAGCAGCGATACACCTGGGGATAGCGGCTACACCTTC.

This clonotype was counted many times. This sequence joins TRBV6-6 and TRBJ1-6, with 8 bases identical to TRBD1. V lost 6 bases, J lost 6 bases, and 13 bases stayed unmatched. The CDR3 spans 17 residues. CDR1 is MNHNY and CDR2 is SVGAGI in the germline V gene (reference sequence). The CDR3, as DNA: TGTGCCAGCAGCCCTACCCCACGGCAGGGGGCTAATTCACCCCTCCACTTT. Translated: CASSPTPRQGANSPLHF.

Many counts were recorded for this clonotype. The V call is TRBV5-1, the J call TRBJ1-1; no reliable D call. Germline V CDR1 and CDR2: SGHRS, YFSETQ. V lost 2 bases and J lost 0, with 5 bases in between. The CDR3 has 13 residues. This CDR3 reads CASSLFMNTEAFF. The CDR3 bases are TGCGCCAGCAGCTTATTCATGAACACTGAAGCTTTCTTT.

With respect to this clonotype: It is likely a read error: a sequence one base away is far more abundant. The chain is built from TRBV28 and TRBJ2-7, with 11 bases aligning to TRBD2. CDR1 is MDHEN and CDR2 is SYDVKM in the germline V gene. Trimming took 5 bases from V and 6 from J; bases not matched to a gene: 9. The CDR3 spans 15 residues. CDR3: CASSTDGTSGPEQYF. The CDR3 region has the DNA TGTGCCAGCAGTACCGACGGGACTAGCGGCCCCGAGCAGTACTTC.

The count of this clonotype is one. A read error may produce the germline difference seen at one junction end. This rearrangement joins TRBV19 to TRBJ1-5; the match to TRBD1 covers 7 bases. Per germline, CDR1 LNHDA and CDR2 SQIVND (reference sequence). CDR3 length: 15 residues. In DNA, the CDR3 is TGTGCCAGTAGTATAAGCGCGGGACAGAATAGCGCAATGCGTTTT. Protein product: CASSISAGQNSAMRF.

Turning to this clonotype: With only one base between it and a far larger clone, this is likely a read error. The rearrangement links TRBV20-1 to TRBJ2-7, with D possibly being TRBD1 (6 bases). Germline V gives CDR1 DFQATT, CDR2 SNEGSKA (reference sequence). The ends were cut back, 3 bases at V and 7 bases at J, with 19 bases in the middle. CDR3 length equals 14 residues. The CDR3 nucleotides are TGCAGTGCTAGCCCAGGGGTCTCCTACAATGAGCAGTACTTC. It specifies CSASPGVSYNEQYF.

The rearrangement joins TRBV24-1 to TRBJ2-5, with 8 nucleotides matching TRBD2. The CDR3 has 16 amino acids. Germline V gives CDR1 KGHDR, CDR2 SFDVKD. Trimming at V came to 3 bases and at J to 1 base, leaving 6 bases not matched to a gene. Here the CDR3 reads CATSDTGLVGQETQYF. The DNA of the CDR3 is TGTGCCACCAGTGATACGGGACTAGTGGGCCAAGAGACCCAGTACTTC.

The CDR3 is CASSAVPGSLGGYTF. The CDR3 nucleotides read TGTGCCAGCAGCGCCGTTCCAGGGAGCCTCGGCGGCTACACCTTC. The V call is TRBV9, the J call TRBJ1-2; a possible D gene is TRBD1 (5 bases). The CDR3 has 15 residues. The germline V gene encodes CDR1 SGDLS and CDR2 YYNGEE. V gave up 3 bases and J gave up 8 bases, with 20 bases separating them.

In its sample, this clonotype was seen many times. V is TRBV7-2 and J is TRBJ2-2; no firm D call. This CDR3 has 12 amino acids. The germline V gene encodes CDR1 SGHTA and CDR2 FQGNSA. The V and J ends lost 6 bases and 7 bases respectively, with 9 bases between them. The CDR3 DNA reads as TGTGCCAGCAGACGCGTAGGCGGGGAGCTGTTTTTT. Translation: CASRRVGGELFF. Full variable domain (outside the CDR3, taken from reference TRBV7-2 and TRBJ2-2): GAGVSQSPSNKVTEKGKDVELRCDPISGHTALYWYRQSLGQGLEFLIYFQGNSAPDKSGLPSDRFSAERTGGSVSTLTIQRTQQEDSAVYLCASRRVGGELFFGEGSRLTVL.

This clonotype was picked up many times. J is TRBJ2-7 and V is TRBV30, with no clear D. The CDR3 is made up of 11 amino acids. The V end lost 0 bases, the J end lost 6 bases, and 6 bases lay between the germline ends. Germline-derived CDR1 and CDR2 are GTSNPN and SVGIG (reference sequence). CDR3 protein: CAWSVGGEQYF. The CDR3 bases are TGTGCCTGGAGTGTTGGTGGCGAGCAGTACTTC.

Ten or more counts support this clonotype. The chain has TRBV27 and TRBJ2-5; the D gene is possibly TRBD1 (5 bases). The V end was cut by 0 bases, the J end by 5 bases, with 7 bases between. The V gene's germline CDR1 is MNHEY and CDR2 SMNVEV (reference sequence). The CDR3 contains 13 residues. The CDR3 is CASSLSRVETQYF. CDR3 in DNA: TGTGCCAGCAGTTTATCCAGGGTCGAGACCCAGTACTTC.

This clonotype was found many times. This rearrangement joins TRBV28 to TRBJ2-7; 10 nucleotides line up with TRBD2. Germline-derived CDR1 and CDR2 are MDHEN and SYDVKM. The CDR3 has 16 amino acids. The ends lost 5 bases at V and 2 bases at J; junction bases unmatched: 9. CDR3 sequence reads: CASSPSGLAAAYEQYF. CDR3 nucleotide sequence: TGTGCCAGCAGTCCCTCCGGACTAGCGGCAGCCTACGAGCAGTACTTC.

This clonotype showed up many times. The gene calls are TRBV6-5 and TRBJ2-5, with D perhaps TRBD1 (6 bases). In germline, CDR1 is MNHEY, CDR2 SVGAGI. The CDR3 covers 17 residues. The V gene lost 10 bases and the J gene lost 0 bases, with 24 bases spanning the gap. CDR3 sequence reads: CATMTWGTPSNQETQYF. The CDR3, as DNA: TGTGCCACCATGACATGGGGGACACCGTCGAACCAAGAGACCCAGTACTTC.

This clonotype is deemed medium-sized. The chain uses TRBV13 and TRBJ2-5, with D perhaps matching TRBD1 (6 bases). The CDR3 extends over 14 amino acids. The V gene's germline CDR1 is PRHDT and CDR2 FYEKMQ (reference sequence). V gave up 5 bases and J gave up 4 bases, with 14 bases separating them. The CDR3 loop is CASSRRQVGETQYF. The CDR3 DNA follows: TGTGCCAGCAGCAGAAGACAGGTCGGAGAGACCCAGTACTTC.

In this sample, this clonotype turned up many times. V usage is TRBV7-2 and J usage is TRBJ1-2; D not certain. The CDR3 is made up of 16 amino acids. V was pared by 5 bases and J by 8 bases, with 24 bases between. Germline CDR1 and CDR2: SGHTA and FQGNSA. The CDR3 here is CASSPQAPVGRLGYTF. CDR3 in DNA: TGTGCCAGCAGCCCGCAGGCTCCAGTAGGACGCCTGGGCTACACCTTC.

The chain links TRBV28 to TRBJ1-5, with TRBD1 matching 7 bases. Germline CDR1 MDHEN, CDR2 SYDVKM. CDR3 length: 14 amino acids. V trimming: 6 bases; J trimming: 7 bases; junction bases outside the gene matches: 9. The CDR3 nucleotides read TGTGCCAGCAGACAAACAGGGGAGAGACAGCCCCAGCATTTT. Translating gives CASRQTGERQPQHF.

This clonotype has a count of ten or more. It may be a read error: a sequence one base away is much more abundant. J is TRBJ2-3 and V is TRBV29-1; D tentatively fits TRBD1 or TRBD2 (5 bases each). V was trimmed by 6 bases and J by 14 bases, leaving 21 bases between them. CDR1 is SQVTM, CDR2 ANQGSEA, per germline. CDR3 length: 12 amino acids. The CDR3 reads CSVITGAVDPYF. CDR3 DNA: TGCAGCGTGATAACCGGGGCCGTAGATCCGTATTTT.

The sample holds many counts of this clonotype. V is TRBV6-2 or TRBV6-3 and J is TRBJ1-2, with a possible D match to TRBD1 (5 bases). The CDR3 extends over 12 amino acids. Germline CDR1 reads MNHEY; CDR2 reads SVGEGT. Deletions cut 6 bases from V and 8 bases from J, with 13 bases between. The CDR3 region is CASRTGTDGYTF. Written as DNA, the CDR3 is TGTGCCAGCAGAACCGGGACGGACGGCTACACCTTC.